This T cell receptor (beta chain) was sequenced during a study of blood T cells in healthy people across ages. The second PCR ran about 6 to 11 cycles with a sample-barcoded 5' primer and J-beta primers. Each cDNA molecule was tagged by a template-switch adaptor with 12 random nucleotides. Every sample produced at least 3 million CDR3-containing paired-end reads. One entry per CDR3 protein results from TCRdb running MiXCR on the 5' RACE reads. This table has 700,000 or so distinct CDR3 sequences, about 43% appearing once. General study points: When set beside aged donors, long-lived donors presented more naive CD4+ cells and higher diversity.

CDR3 length equals 13 residues. V was trimmed by 2 bases and J by 7 bases, leaving 9 bases between them. CDR1 MDHEN and CDR2 SYDVKM come from the germline V gene. The authors extracted at least 5 micrograms of total RNA per sample. This clonotype qualifies as medium-sized (0.01 to 0.1%). No antigen is known for it. The sample was blood. The gene calls are TRBV28 and TRBJ1-5; no definite D call. This TCR was recovered from a man at least 80 years old in good health. The DNA for the CDR3 is TGTGCCAGCAGTTTAGAAGGGCAACAGCCCCAGCATTTT. It codes for CASSLEGQQPQHF.